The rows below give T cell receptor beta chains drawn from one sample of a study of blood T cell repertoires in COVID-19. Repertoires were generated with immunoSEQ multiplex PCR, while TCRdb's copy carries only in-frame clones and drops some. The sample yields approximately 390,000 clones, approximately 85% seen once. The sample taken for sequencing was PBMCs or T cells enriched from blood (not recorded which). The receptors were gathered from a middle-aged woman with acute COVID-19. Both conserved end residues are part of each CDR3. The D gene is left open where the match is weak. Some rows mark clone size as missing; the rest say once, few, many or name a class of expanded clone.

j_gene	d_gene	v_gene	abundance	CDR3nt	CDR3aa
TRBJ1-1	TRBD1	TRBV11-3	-	TGTGCCAGCAGCTTAGGGACAGGGGATACTGAAGCTTTCTTT	CASSLGTGDTEAFF
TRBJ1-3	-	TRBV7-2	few	TGTGCCAGCAGCTTATTGTACAGGGTAGACAGAAACACCATATATTTT	CASSLLYRVDRNTIYF
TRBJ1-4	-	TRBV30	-	TGTGCCTGGACTCAAGAACCTTTAGGGGGTGAAAAACTGTTTTTT	CAWTQEPLGGEKLFF
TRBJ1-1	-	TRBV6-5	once	TGTGCCGTCGCGTGGGCAGGGAACACTGAAGCTTTCTTT	CAVAWAGNTEAFF
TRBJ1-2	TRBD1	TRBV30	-	TGTGCCTGGAGTGTTTCCTTCAAAACAGGGGGCGGGAATGGCTACACCTTC	CAWSVSFKTGGGNGYTF
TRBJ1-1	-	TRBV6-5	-	TGTGCCAGCAGTTACTCTCCCCCGTCCACTGAAGCTTTCTTT	CASSYSPPSTEAFF
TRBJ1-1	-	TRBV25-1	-	TGTGCCAGCACCTACAGGGTCCTAAACCTCTCGAACACTGAAGCTTTCTTT	CASTYRVLNLSNTEAFF
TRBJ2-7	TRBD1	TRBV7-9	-	TGTGCCAGCAGCCCCGGGACAGGGTCGAGGGAGCAGTACTTC	CASSPGTGSREQYF
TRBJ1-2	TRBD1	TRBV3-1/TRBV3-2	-	TGTGCCAGCAGCCAAGCCAGGGGGGAAAATGGCTACACCTTC	CASSQARGENGYTF
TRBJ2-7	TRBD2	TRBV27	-	TGTGCCAGCAGTTTAAGCGGGGCACGGGGCTACGAGCAGTACTTC	CASSLSGARGYEQYF
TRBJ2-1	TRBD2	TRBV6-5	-	TGTGCCAGCCGGACTAGCGGGGGGGGTGAGCAGTTCTTC	CASRTSGGGEQFF
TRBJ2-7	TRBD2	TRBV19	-	TGTGCCAGTACCGAAAGCGGGGGGGTACCATACGAGCAGTACTTC	CASTESGGVPYEQYF
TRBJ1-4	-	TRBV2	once	TGTGCCAGCAGTGGTACTTCGTCGATTCTGTTTTTT	CASSGTSSILFF
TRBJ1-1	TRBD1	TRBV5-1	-	TGCGCCAGCAGCTTGGGACAGGGAGGCACTGAAGCTTTCTTT	CASSLGQGGTEAFF
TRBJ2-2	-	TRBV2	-	TGTGCCAGCAGTACCACTAACACCGGGGAGCTGTTTTTT	CASSTTNTGELFF
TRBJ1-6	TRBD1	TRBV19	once	TGTGCCAGTAGTATTGGACAGGGAAATTCACCCCTCCACTTT	CASSIGQGNSPLHF
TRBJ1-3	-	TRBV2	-	TGTGCCAGCAGTAGCGACTCCGGAAACACCATATATTTT	CASSSDSGNTIYF